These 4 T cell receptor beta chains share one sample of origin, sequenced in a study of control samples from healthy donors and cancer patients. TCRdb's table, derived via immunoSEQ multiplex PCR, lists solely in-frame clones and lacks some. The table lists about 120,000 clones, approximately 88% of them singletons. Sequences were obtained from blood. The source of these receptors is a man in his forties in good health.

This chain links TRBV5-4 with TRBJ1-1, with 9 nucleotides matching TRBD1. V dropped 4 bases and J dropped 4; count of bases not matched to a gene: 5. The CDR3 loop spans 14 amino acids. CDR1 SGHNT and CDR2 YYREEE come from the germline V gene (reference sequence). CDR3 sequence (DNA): TGTGCCAGCAGCGCCCAACAGGGGGCCACTGAAGCTTTCTTT. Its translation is CASSAQQGATEAFF.

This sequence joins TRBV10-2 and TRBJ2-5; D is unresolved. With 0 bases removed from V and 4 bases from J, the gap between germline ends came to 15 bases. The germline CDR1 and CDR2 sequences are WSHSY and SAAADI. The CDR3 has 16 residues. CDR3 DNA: TGCGCCAGCAGTGAGTCTTTCGGGTCCGTAGGAGAGACCCAGTACTTC. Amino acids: CASSESFGSVGETQYF.

The CDR3 loop is CASSYTDGYGYTF. CDR3 nucleotides: TGTGCCAGCAGTTACACGGATGGCTATGGCTACACCTTC. The V gene is TRBV6-6, the J gene TRBJ1-2; the D is unclear. Germline CDR1 and CDR2: MNHNY and SVGAGI (reference sequence). V lost 2 bases to trimming and J lost 4 bases, with 8 bases between them. The CDR3 spans 13 residues.

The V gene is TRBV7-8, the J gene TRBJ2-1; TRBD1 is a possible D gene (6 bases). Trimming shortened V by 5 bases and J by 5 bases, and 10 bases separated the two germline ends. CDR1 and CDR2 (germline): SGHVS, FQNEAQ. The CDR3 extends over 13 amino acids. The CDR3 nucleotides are TGTGCCAGCAGCATGGACAGACACAATGAGCAGTTCTTC. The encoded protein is CASSMDRHNEQFF.